The 26 T cell receptor beta chains below all came from one sample that was sequenced in a study of blood T cell repertoires in COVID-19. Produced via immunoSEQ multiplex PCR; TCRdb's table is partial and in-frame only. The sample carries about 230,000 clones, roughly 84% recorded once. The material sequenced was peripheral blood. Receptor source: a man aged 40-50 years with acute or convalescent COVID-19.

The chain couples TRBV19 to TRBJ2-6; D gene uncertain. This CDR3 is 13 amino acids long. Per germline, CDR1 LNHDA and CDR2 SQIVND (reference sequence). Trimming took 6 bases from V and 0 from J, leaving 3 bases between them. This CDR3 is CASSFSGANVLTF. CDR3 in DNA: TGTGCCAGTAGCTTCTCTGGGGCCAACGTCCTGACTTTC.

This chain joins TRBV7-6 and TRBJ1-3; no definite D call. With 1 base removed from V and 1 base from J, the gap between germline ends came to 14 bases. Germline V gives CDR1 SGHVS, CDR2 FNYEAQ. This CDR3 contains 17 residues. DNA for the CDR3: TGTGCCAGCAGCTTAGAGATCGGGGAGCTGTCTGGAAACACCATATATTTT. The encoded protein is CASSLEIGELSGNTIYF.

The chain carries TRBV18 and TRBJ2-3, with 9 bases lining up with TRBD2. The V gene end was trimmed by 3 bases and the J gene end by 0 bases; junction bases not matched to a gene: 10. Looked up from germline, CDR1 is KGHSH and CDR2 is LQKENI. The CDR3 covers 18 residues. CDR3 sequence (DNA): TGTGCCAGCTCACCCTTAAGGGGACTAGCAGATAGCACAGATACGCAGTATTTT. Translation gives CASSPLRGLADSTDTQYF.

CDR3 in amino acids: CASSQVISQRETQYF. DNA for the CDR3: TGTGCCAGCAGCCAAGTCATATCCCAACGGGAGACCCAGTACTTC. The gene calls are TRBV14 and TRBJ2-5, with D unresolved. CDR1 SGHDN and CDR2 FVKESK come from the germline V gene. The CDR3 is 15 residues long. Trimming cost V 1 base and J 5 bases, with 14 bases left between them.

The chain has TRBV7-2 and TRBJ1-2; D unclear. Germline lookup yields CDR1 SGHTA and CDR2 FQGNSA. CDR3 size: 17 residues. V lost 1 base, J lost 4 bases, and 19 bases lay in between. The CDR3 DNA reads TGTGCCAGCAGCTTAGAAGGGCAGTTCTTGGAGGCCTATGGCTACACCTTC. Its translation: CASSLEGQFLEAYGYTF.

This clone was detected a few times. The chain joins TRBV7-3 to TRBJ2-1, with 12 bases fitting TRBD2. Germline loops: CDR1 SGHTA, CDR2 FQGTGA. With 5 bases clipped from V and 7 bases from J, the junction kept 6 bases outside the gene matches. The CDR3 is 15 residues long. CDR3 region: CASSPSGRAGNEQFF. In DNA form, the CDR3 reads TGTGCCAGCAGCCCTAGCGGGAGGGCCGGTAATGAGCAGTTCTTC.

J is TRBJ2-1 and V is TRBV10-3; a weak D match, TRBD1 (6 bases). With 6 bases removed from V and 5 bases from J, the gap between germline ends came to 11 bases. The length of the CDR3 is 13 residues. CDR1 is ENHRY, CDR2 SYGVKD, per germline. The CDR3 DNA reads as TGTGCCATCAGAGGGGGTTCGGACAATGAGCAGTTCTTC. It yields the protein CAIRGGSDNEQFF.

The chain has TRBV18 and TRBJ2-1; maybe TRBD1 (6 bases). Germline CDR1 and CDR2: KGHSH and LQKENI. The CDR3 spans 17 residues. Trimming left V 1 base short and J 2 bases short, with 15 bases between. The DNA of the CDR3 is TGTGCCAGCTCACCACGCCCCGGACAGCTCACCTACAATGAGCAGTTCTTC. Translating gives CASSPRPGQLTYNEQFF.

The rearrangement joins TRBV30 to TRBJ1-5; D remains unclear. CDR3 length equals 13 residues. Trimming pared 3 bases from V and 3 bases from J, leaving 9 bases between. CDR1 GTSNPN and CDR2 SVGIG come from the germline V gene (reference sequence). The CDR3 reads CAWSPRNNQPQHF. For the CDR3, the DNA is TGTGCCTGGAGCCCCCGTAACAATCAGCCCCAGCATTTT.

This clone came up a few times. The chain joins TRBV2 to TRBJ2-1, with 10 positions matching TRBD2. The CDR3 is made up of 15 amino acids. In germline, CDR1 is SNHLY, CDR2 FYNNEI. V was clipped by 4 bases and J by 3 bases; unmatched bases: 3. Written as DNA, the CDR3 is TGTGCCAGCAGTGGGGGGACTAGCGTCTACAATGAGCAGTTCTTC. Its protein product is CASSGGTSVYNEQFF.

This clone was picked up one time. This rearrangement joins TRBV2 to TRBJ1-1; D remains unclear. From germline, CDR1 is SNHLY and CDR2 FYNNEI. V was clipped by 4 bases and J by 0 bases, with 9 bases between them. The CDR3 runs to 14 residues. Here the CDR3 DNA reads TGTGCCAGCAGTGGAGGAGCACTGAACACTGAAGCTTTCTTT. It specifies CASSGGALNTEAFF.

The gene calls are TRBV6-5 and TRBJ2-1; 12 bases line up with TRBD2. In germline, CDR1 is MNHEY, CDR2 SVGAGI. The ends lost 2 bases at V and 10 bases at J; junction bases unmatched: 9. The CDR3 is 16 residues long. In DNA form, the CDR3 reads TGTGCCAGCAGTTACCCACGACTAGCGGGAGTAGAGGAGCAGTTCTTC. The encoded protein is CASSYPRLAGVEEQFF.

The chain has TRBV3-1 (or the pseudogene TRBV3-2) and TRBJ1-4, with 7 bases fitting TRBD1. With V trimmed by 0 bases and J by 4 bases, 8 bases remained unmatched. CDR3 length: 17 amino acids. Germline V gives CDR1 LGHDT, CDR2 YNNKEL (reference sequence). CDR3: CASSQDLQGGGNEKLFF. Here the CDR3 DNA reads TGTGCCAGCAGCCAAGATCTCCAGGGGGGAGGTAATGAAAAACTGTTTTTT.

There are a few counts of this clone. Here the CDR3 reads CASSSGLRNTGELFF. The CDR3 DNA is TGTGCCAGCAGTTCGGGACTAAGGAACACCGGGGAGCTGTTTTTT. The rearrangement joins TRBV6-5 to TRBJ2-2; TRBD2 matches 7 bases. Germline values: CDR1 MNHEY, CDR2 SVGAGI. Trimming at V came to 4 bases and at J to 1 base, leaving 3 bases not matched to a gene. The CDR3 covers 15 residues.

V gene TRBV5-8 combines with J gene TRBJ2-7, with 8 bases identical to TRBD1. The length of the CDR3 is 14 residues. CDR1 SGHTS and CDR2 YDEGEE come from the germline V gene. Germline trimming cut 4 bases from V and 2 bases from J; bases unmatched to any gene: 5. CDR3 region: CASSPWTGTYEQYF. The DNA of the CDR3 is TGTGCCAGCAGCCCTTGGACAGGGACCTACGAGCAGTACTTC.

This clone was recorded a few times. The V call is TRBV6-4, the J call TRBJ1-2; 9 bases map to TRBD1. Germline CDR1 and CDR2: MRHNA and SNTAGT. With 3 bases clipped from V and 9 bases from J, the junction kept 5 bases outside the gene matches. The CDR3 contains 13 residues. The CDR3 loop reads CASSDDRGRSYTF. In nucleotides, the CDR3 is TGTGCCAGCAGTGATGACAGGGGGAGGAGCTACACCTTC.

The genes are TRBV5-1 and TRBJ1-4; the match to TRBD1 covers 7 bases. The germline CDR1 and CDR2 sequences are SGHRS and YFSETQ. The CDR3 is made up of 15 amino acids. J gave up 7 bases and V 0 bases, and 6 bases lay outside the gene matches. For the CDR3, the DNA is TGCGCCAGCAGCTTGGTAGGGGGCACGGCTGAAAAACTGTTTTTT. Its translation: CASSLVGGTAEKLFF.

This clone was found once. The chain combines TRBV20-1 with TRBJ2-1, with 7 positions matching TRBD2. Germline loops: CDR1 DFQATT, CDR2 SNEGSKA (reference sequence). CDR3 length: 10 residues. CDR3 bases: TGCAGCCCCGGGAGGTATGAGCAGTTCTTC. Protein sequence: CSPGRYEQFF.

This clone has just one count. The chain carries TRBV19 and TRBJ2-3; 12 nucleotides agree with TRBD2. The J segment lost 3 bases and the V segment lost 6 bases, leaving 7 bases of the junction unmatched. CDR3 length equals 16 residues. Per germline, CDR1 LNHDA and CDR2 SQIVND (reference sequence). In nucleotides, the CDR3 is TGTGCCAGTAGCATAAGGACTAGCGGGATGACAGATACGCAGTATTTT. Protein: CASSIRTSGMTDTQYF.

V is TRBV7-2 and J is TRBJ2-7, with D perhaps matching TRBD2 (5 bases). The germline gives CDR1 SGHTA, CDR2 FQGNSA. CDR3 size: 12 residues. V lost 1 base and J lost 6, with 7 bases in between. CDR3 in DNA: TGTGCCAGCAGCTTAGATCGGGGCGAGCAGTACTTC. Protein product: CASSLDRGEQYF.

The chain recombines TRBV10-3 with TRBJ2-5; 11 bases align to TRBD2. This CDR3 is 14 amino acids long. Germline-derived CDR1 and CDR2 are ENHRY and SYGVKD. V shed 4 bases and J 4 bases; nucleotides not matched to a gene: 2. The CDR3 nucleotides are TGTGCCATCAGTGGGCTAGCGGGAGGAGAGACCCAGTACTTC. It codes for CAISGLAGGETQYF.

This clone was seen just once. The V call is TRBV5-5, the J call TRBJ1-5, with a weak D call TRBD1 (5 bases). The CDR3 extends over 15 amino acids. Germline CDR1 SGHKS, CDR2 YYEKEE (reference sequence). Trimming shortened V by 2 bases and J by 0 bases, and 9 bases separated the two germline ends. The CDR3: CASSFLGDSNQPQHF. In nucleotides, the CDR3 is TGTGCCAGCAGCTTTCTAGGGGATAGCAATCAGCCCCAGCATTTT.

The chain employs TRBV6-5 and TRBJ2-1; 7 positions match TRBD2. CDR1 MNHEY and CDR2 SVGAGI come from the germline V gene. The V gene end was trimmed by 8 bases and the J gene end by 8 bases; junction bases not matched to a gene: 12. The CDR3 is made up of 14 amino acids. The CDR3 region has the DNA TGTGCCAGCTATAGGTGGGAGGGTGGCTATGAGCAGTTCTTC. This gives the protein CASYRWEGGYEQFF.

This clone was seen just once. The chain joins TRBV9 to TRBJ1-2; a possible D gene is TRBD1 (6 bases). The length of the CDR3 is 15 residues. The germline V gene has CDR1 SGDLS and CDR2 YYNGEE. Trimming shortened V by 0 bases and J by 4 bases, and 13 bases separated the two germline ends. Written as DNA, the CDR3 is TGTGCCAGCAGCGTAGGTACCGGACAGTTCTATGGCTACACCTTC. Protein: CASSVGTGQFYGYTF.

The J gene is TRBJ2-7, the V gene TRBV11-1; a weak D match, TRBD1 (6 bases). Trimming removed 1 base at V and 3 bases at J, with 10 bases between. The CDR3 totals 14 residues. Germline assignment: CDR1 SGHAT and CDR2 FQDESV (reference sequence). This CDR3 is CASSLGDIRYEQYF. The CDR3 DNA is TGTGCCAGCAGCTTAGGGGACATCCGCTACGAGCAGTACTTC. Full variable domain (remainder filled in from reference TRBV11-1 and TRBJ2-7): EAEVAQSPRYKITEKSQAVAFWCDPISGHATLYWYRQILGQGPELLVQFQDESVVDDSQLPKDRFSAERLKGVDSTLKIQPAELGDSAMYLCASSLGDIRYEQYFGPGTRLTVT.

J is TRBJ2-6 and V is TRBV5-8; possibly TRBD2 for D (6 bases). The V gene's germline CDR1 is SGHTS and CDR2 YDEGEE. The CDR3 is made up of 18 amino acids. With 1 base removed from V and 3 bases from J, the gap between germline ends came to 17 bases. The CDR3 DNA reads TGTGCCAGCAGCTTGACTCCCGGGGGTTCGGGTGGGGCCAACGTCCTGACTTTC. This gives the protein CASSLTPGGSGGANVLTF. Based on the CDR3 plus reference TRBV5-8 and TRBJ2-6, the full variable domain is EAGVTQSPTHLIKTRGQQATLRCSPISGHTSVYWYQQALGLGLQFLLWYDEGEERNRGNFPPRFSGRQFPNYSSELNVNALELEDSALYLCASSLTPGGSGGANVLTFGAGSRLTVL.